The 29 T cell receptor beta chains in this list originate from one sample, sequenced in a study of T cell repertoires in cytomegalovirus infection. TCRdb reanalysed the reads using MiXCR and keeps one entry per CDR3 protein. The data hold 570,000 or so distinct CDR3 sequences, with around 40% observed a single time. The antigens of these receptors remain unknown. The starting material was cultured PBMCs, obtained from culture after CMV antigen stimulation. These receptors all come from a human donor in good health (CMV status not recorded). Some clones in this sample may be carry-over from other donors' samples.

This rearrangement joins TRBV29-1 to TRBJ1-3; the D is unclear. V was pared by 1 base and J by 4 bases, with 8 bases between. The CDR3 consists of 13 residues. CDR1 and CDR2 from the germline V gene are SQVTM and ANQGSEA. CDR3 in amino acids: CSVEVQQGNTIYF. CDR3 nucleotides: TGCAGCGTTGAAGTACAGCAAGGAAACACCATATATTTT.

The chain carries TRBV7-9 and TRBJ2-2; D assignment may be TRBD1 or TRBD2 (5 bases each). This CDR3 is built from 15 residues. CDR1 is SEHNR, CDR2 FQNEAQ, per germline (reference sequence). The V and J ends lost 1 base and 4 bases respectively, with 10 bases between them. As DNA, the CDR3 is TGTGCCAGCAGCTTAGGAGGGGACGGCACCGGGGAGCTGTTTTTT. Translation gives CASSLGGDGTGELFF.

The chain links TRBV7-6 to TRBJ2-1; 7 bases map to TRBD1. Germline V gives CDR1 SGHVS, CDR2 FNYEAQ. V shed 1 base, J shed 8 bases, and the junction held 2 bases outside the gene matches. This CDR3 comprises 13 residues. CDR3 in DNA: TGTGCCAGCAGCTTAGACAGGGGTGATGAGCAGTTCTTC. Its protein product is CASSLDRGDEQFF.

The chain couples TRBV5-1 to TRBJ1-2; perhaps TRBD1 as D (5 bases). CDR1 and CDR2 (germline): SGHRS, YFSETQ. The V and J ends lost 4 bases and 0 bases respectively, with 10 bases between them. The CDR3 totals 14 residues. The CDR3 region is CASSPDSSNYGYTF. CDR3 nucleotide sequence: TGCGCCAGCAGCCCAGACAGCTCTAACTATGGCTACACCTTC.

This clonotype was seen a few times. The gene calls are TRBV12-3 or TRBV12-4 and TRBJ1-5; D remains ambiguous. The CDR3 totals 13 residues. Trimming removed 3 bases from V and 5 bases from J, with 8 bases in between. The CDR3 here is CASSFSQDQPQHF. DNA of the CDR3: TGTGCCAGCAGTTTTTCCCAGGATCAGCCCCAGCATTTT.

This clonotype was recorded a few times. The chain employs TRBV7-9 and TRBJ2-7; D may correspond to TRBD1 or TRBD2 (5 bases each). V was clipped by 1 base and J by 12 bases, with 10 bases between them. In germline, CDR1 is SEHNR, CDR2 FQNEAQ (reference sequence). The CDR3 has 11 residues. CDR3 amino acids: CASSLGAGTYF. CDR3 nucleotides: TGTGCCAGCAGCTTAGGGGCTGGGACGTACTTC.

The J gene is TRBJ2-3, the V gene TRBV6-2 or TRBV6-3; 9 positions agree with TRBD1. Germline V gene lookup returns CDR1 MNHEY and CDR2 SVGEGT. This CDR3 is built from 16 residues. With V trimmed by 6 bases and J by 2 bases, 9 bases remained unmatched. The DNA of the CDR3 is TGTGCCAGCAGCGCACCGACAGGGGGTTACACAGATACGCAGTATTTT. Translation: CASSAPTGGYTDTQYF.

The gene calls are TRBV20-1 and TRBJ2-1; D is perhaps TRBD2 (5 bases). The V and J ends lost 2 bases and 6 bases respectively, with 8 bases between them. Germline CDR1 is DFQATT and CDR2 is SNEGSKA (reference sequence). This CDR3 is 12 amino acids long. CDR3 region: CSARHGINEQFF. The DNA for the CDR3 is TGCAGTGCTAGACACGGGATCAATGAGCAGTTCTTC.

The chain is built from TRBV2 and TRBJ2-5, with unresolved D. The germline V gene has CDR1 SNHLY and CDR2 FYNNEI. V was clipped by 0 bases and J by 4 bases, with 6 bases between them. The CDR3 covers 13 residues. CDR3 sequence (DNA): TGTGCCAGCAGTGAAGCTCGTCGAGAGACCCAGTACTTC. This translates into CASSEARRETQYF.

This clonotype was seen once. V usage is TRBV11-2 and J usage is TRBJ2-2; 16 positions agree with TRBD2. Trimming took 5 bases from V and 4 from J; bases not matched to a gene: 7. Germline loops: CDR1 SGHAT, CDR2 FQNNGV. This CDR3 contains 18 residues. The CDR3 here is CASSGGLAGGPGTGELFF. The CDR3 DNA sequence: TGTGCCAGCAGCGGGGGACTAGCGGGAGGGCCGGGCACCGGGGAGCTGTTTTTT.

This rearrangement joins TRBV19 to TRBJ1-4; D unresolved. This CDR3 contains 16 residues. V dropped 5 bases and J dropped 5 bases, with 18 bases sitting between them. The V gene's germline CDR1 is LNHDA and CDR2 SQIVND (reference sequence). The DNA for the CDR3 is TGTGCCAGTAGTCCTACCTTGTGGCGTGGAAATGAAAAACTGTTTTTT. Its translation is CASSPTLWRGNEKLFF.

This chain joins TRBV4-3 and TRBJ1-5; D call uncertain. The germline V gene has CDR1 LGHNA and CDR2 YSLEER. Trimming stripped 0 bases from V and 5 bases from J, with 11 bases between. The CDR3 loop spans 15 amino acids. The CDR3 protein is CASSQDATVDQPQHF. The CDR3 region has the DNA TGCGCCAGCAGCCAAGATGCGACGGTTGATCAGCCCCAGCATTTT.

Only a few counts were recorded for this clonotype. The CDR3 loop is CASSSDRRAGNTIYF. The CDR3 region has the DNA TGTGCCAGCAGCTCCGACCGGCGGGCTGGAAACACCATATATTTT. This sequence joins TRBV7-9 and TRBJ1-3, with D hard to call. Germline CDR1 reads SEHNR; CDR2 reads FQNEAQ (reference sequence). The CDR3 sequence is 15 residues long. Trimming shortened V by 4 bases and J by 2 bases, and 12 bases separated the two germline ends.

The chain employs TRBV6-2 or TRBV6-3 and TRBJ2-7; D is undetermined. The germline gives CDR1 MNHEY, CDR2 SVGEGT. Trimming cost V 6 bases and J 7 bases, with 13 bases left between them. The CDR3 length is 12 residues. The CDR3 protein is CASSPIYREQYF. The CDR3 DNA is TGTGCCAGCAGCCCCATATATAGGGAGCAGTACTTC.

CDR3 bases: TGTGCCAGCCAACAATATAGCAATCAGCCCCAGCATTTT. Amino acids: CASQQYSNQPQHF. The chain uses TRBV11-2 and TRBJ1-5, with no clear D. The CDR3 is 13 amino acids. Trimming removed 8 bases at V and 0 bases at J, with 8 bases between. Germline V gene data show CDR1 as SGHAT and CDR2 as FQNNGV.

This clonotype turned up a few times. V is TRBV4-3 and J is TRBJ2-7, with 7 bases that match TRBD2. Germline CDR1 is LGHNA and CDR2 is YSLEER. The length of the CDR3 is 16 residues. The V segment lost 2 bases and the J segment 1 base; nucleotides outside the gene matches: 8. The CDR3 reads CASSQSLWGGSYEQYF. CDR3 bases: TGCGCCAGCAGCCAATCCCTTTGGGGAGGGTCCTACGAGCAGTACTTC.

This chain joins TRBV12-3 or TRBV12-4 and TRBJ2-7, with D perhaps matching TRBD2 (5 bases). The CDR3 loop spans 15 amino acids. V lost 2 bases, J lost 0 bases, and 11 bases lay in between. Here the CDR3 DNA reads TGTGCCAGCAGTTTAAGCGGAAAGAGCTCCTACGAGCAGTACTTC. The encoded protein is CASSLSGKSSYEQYF.

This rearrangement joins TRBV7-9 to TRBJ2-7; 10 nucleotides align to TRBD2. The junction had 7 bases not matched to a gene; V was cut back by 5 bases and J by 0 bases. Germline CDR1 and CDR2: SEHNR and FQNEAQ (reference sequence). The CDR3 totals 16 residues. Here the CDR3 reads CASSPRTSGFSYEQYF. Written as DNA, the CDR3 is TGTGCCAGCAGCCCGCGGACTAGCGGATTCTCCTACGAGCAGTACTTC.

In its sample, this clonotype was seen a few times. The CDR3 DNA follows: TGTGCCAGCAGGGATACTAGCGGGAGGGCCGGGAATGAGCAGTTCTTC. Amino acid sequence: CASRDTSGRAGNEQFF. The V gene is TRBV2, the J gene TRBJ2-1, with TRBD2 identical over 13 bases. V lost 6 bases to trimming and J lost 7 bases; unmatched junction nucleotides: 9. The CDR3 has 16 residues. Per germline, CDR1 SNHLY and CDR2 FYNNEI.

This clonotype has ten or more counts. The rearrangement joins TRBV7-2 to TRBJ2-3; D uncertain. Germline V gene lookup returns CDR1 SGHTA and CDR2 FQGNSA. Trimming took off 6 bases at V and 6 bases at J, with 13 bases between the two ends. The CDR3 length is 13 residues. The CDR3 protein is CASSLSRGDTQYF. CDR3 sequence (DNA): TGTGCCAGCAGTCTTTCTAGAGGTGATACGCAGTATTTT.

Here the CDR3 reads CASSFGGRTTEQFF. The CDR3 nucleotides read TGTGCCAGTAGTTTCGGGGGGAGAACAACAGAGCAGTTCTTC. V gene TRBV19 combines with J gene TRBJ2-1; 7 bases fit TRBD2. The V and J ends lost 5 bases and 10 bases, in that order; junction bases with no gene match: 11. CDR1 is LNHDA, CDR2 SQIVND, per germline (reference sequence). The CDR3 totals 14 residues.

The CDR3 nucleotides are TGCGCCAGCAGCTTTCTACCTGAGGGGGACGATGAAGCTTTCTTT. Amino acids: CASSFLPEGDDEAFF. This rearrangement joins TRBV5-1 to TRBJ1-1, with TRBD1 as a possible D gene (6 bases). The CDR3 covers 15 residues. Trimming took 2 bases from V and 7 from J, leaving 18 bases between them. Germline V gene sequence: CDR1 SGHRS, CDR2 YFSETQ.

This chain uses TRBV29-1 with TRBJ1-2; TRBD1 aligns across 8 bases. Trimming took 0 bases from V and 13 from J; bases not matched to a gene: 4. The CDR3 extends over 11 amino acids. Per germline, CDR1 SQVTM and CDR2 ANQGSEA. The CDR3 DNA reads TGCAGCGTTGAAGAGGGGACAGGCCCCACCTTC. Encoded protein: CSVEEGTGPTF.

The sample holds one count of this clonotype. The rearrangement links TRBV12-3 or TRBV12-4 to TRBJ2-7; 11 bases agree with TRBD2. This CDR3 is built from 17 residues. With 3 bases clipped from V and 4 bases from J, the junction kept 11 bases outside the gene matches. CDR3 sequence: CASSLMVTSGSLYEQYF. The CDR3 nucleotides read TGTGCCAGCAGTTTGATGGTCACTAGCGGGAGTCTTTACGAGCAGTACTTC.

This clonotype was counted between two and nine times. The CDR3 region is CASSMTSGSFYEQYF. In DNA form, the CDR3 reads TGTGCCAGCAGCATGACTAGCGGGAGTTTCTACGAGCAGTACTTC. The chain is built from TRBV9 and TRBJ2-7; 12 bases fit TRBD2. The CDR3 has 15 residues. V shed 4 bases, J shed 3 bases, and the junction held 5 bases outside the gene matches. From germline, CDR1 is SGDLS and CDR2 YYNGEE. The variable domain in full, with the rest retrieved from reference TRBV9 and TRBJ2-7, is DSGVTQTPKHLITATGQRVTLRCSPRSGDLSVYWYQQSLDQGLQFLIQYYNGEERAKGNILERFSAQQFPDLHSELNLSSLELGDSALYFCASSMTSGSFYEQYFGPGTRLTVT.

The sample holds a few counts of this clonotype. CDR3 nucleotides: TGTGCCAGCAGCTTAGTTCAAGGGCGACCCACGAATACGCAGTATTTT. It is translated as CASSLVQGRPTNTQYF. The chain joins TRBV7-9 to TRBJ2-3; D is undetermined. The ends were cut back, 1 base at V and 7 bases at J, with 18 bases in the middle. This CDR3 is built from 16 residues. From germline, CDR1 is SEHNR and CDR2 FQNEAQ (reference sequence).

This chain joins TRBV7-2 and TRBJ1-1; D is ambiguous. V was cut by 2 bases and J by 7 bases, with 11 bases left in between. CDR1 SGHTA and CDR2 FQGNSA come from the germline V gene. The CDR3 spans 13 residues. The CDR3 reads CASSLRLTIEAFF. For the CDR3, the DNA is TGTGCCAGCAGCTTAAGGCTTACAATTGAAGCTTTCTTT.

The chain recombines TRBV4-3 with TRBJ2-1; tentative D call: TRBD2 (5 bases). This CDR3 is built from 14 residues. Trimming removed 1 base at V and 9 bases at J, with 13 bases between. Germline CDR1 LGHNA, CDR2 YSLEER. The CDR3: CASSQAYAGGEQFF. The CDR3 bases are TGCGCCAGCAGCCAAGCGTACGCGGGCGGTGAGCAGTTCTTC.

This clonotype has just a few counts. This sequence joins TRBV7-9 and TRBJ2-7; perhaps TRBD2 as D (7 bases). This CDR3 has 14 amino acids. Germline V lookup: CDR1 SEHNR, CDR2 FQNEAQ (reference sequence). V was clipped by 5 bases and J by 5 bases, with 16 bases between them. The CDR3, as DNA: TGTGCCAGCAGCCATGAGGGAGGGGGGGACGAGCAGTACTTC. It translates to CASSHEGGGDEQYF.